What follows are 30 T cell receptor beta chains derived from one specimen sequenced in a study of blood T cell repertoires in COVID-19. Clones were read by immunoSEQ multiplex PCR, and TCRdb kept only the in-frame ones, dropping some. The sample records tens of thousands of clones, more than 80% being singletons. The sequenced sample consisted of peripheral blood. These receptors originate from a man in his fifties or sixties with COVID-19, enrolled during active disease.

The V call is TRBV4-2, the J call TRBJ2-3, with 9 nucleotides matching TRBD2. Unmatched junction bases numbered 12, after V lost 0 bases and J lost 2 bases. The CDR3 is 19 residues long. Germline CDR1 is LGHNA and CDR2 is YNFKEQ. The CDR3 region is CASSQEVGLAGPPTDTQYF. CDR3 DNA sequence: TGTGCCAGCAGCCAAGAAGTTGGGCTAGCGGGACCACCCACAGATACGCAGTATTTT.

The J gene is TRBJ1-2, the V gene TRBV7-2; 9 nucleotides line up with TRBD1. CDR1 and CDR2 (germline): SGHTA, FQGNSA. CDR3 length: 13 residues. Trimming at V came to 6 bases and at J to 7 bases, leaving 6 bases not matched to a gene. The CDR3 here is CASRTQGAGGYTF. CDR3 sequence (DNA): TGTGCCAGCAGGACACAGGGGGCTGGTGGCTACACCTTC.

The chain joins TRBV10-2 to TRBJ1-5; D unclear. Germline assignment: CDR1 WSHSY and CDR2 SAAADI. CDR3 length: 14 residues. V was cut by 6 bases and J by 6 bases, with 15 bases left in between. The CDR3: CASREDMFRQPQHF. Here the CDR3 DNA reads TGCGCCAGCAGGGAAGACATGTTTCGTCAGCCCCAGCATTTT.

The chain links TRBV7-2 to TRBJ2-7, with 9 nucleotides matching TRBD1. Germline CDR1 and CDR2: SGHTA and FQGNSA. The CDR3 is 15 amino acids. The V segment lost 5 bases and the J segment 3 bases; nucleotides outside the gene matches: 8. The CDR3 loop reads CASSPASGQGYEQYF. CDR3 coding DNA: TGTGCCAGCAGCCCGGCCTCGGGACAGGGCTACGAGCAGTACTTC.

The chain uses TRBV13 and TRBJ2-7; D unclear. The germline V gene encodes CDR1 PRHDT and CDR2 FYEKMQ (reference sequence). Trimming left V 3 bases short and J 2 bases short, with 8 bases between. The CDR3 sequence is 13 residues long. DNA of the CDR3: TGTGCCAGCAGCTTGCGGTTTGCCTACGAGCAGTACTTC. Amino acids: CASSLRFAYEQYF.

The rearrangement joins TRBV7-2 to TRBJ2-7, with a weak D call TRBD1 (6 bases). The V and J ends lost 2 bases and 5 bases respectively, with 10 bases between them. The CDR3 is 13 residues long. Germline V CDR1 and CDR2: SGHTA, FQGNSA. The CDR3 nucleotides read TGTGCCAGCAGCTTAAGGGGGACGAACGAGCAGTACTTC. Translation gives CASSLRGTNEQYF.

The rearrangement links TRBV29-1 to TRBJ2-3, with 7 bases that match TRBD1. J lost 11 bases, V lost 5 bases, and 4 bases had no gene match. The CDR3 extends over 10 amino acids. In germline, CDR1 is SQVTM, CDR2 ANQGSEA. The CDR3 DNA reads as TGCAGCGTTCCAGGGGGTGTGCAGTATTTT. Translated, it gives CSVPGGVQYF.

This chain joins TRBV6-2 or TRBV6-3 and TRBJ2-7; no reliable D call. The germline gives CDR1 MNHEY, CDR2 SVGEGT. The CDR3 length is 15 residues. The ends were cut back, 0 bases at V and 3 bases at J, with 12 bases in the middle. The CDR3 protein is CASSYSSMGIYEQYF. Written as DNA, the CDR3 is TGTGCCAGCAGTTACTCCTCCATGGGCATCTACGAGCAGTACTTC.

The chain links TRBV27 to TRBJ2-7, with D possibly TRBD2 on 6 matching bases. The V gene's germline CDR1 is MNHEY and CDR2 SMNVEV (reference sequence). V lost 10 bases to trimming and J lost 5 bases, with 15 bases between them. The CDR3 runs to 12 residues. The CDR3 DNA reads as TGTGCCACCAGCGGTGGAGGGGACGAGCAGTACTTC. Amino acid sequence: CATSGGGDEQYF.

This chain links TRBV27 with TRBJ2-3, with 7 bases fitting TRBD2. The J segment lost 4 bases and the V segment lost 4 bases, leaving 11 bases of the junction unmatched. The germline V gene encodes CDR1 MNHEY and CDR2 SMNVEV (reference sequence). This CDR3 has 16 residues. CDR3 region: CASSSLRGRAADTQYF. The CDR3 DNA is TGTGCCAGCAGTTCCCTACGGGGGAGGGCCGCAGATACGCAGTATTTT.

The chain links TRBV19 to TRBJ1-1; tentative D call: TRBD1 (5 bases). The V and J ends lost 3 bases and 5 bases respectively, with 16 bases between them. CDR1 is LNHDA and CDR2 is SQIVND in the germline V gene (reference sequence). The CDR3 contains 15 residues. The CDR3 here is CASSIGVGRGTEAFF. CDR3 nucleotide sequence: TGTGCCAGTAGTATCGGCGTGGGGAGGGGAACTGAAGCTTTCTTT.

This clone was detected only once. The chain carries TRBV9 and TRBJ2-7, with D hard to call. This CDR3 spans 14 amino acids. V lost 3 bases to trimming and J lost 0 bases, with 10 bases between them. Germline CDR1 is SGDLS and CDR2 is YYNGEE. DNA for the CDR3: TGTGCCAGCAGCGAAGACACTTACTCCTACGAGCAGTACTTC. Protein: CASSEDTYSYEQYF.

V gene TRBV3-1 (or the pseudogene TRBV3-2) combines with J gene TRBJ2-7; TRBD2 might be the D (6 bases). In germline, CDR1 is LGHDT, CDR2 YNNKEL (reference sequence). The CDR3 runs to 13 residues. The V gene lost 4 bases and the J gene lost 6 bases, with 13 bases spanning the gap. The CDR3 coding sequence is TGTGCCAGCAGCCGGAGCGATAGCGGCGAGCAGTACTTC. Its protein product is CASSRSDSGEQYF.

The chain couples TRBV10-2 to TRBJ1-1, with TRBD1 matching 7 bases. CDR1 is WSHSY, CDR2 SAAADI, per germline. There are 15 residues in the CDR3. The trim removed 9 bases at V and 0 bases at J, leaving 10 bases unmatched. This chain's CDR3 is CASVVTGQLNTEAFF. Written as DNA, the CDR3 is TGCGCCAGTGTGGTAACGGGACAGCTGAACACTGAAGCTTTCTTT.

The CDR3 nucleotides read TGTGCCAGCAGCCAAGAGAGGGGGCTCCGCGAGCAGTTCTTC. Encoded protein: CASSQERGLREQFF. J is TRBJ2-1 and V is TRBV3-1 (or the pseudogene TRBV3-2); 7 positions agree with TRBD1. J gave up 10 bases and V 0 bases, and 6 bases lay outside the gene matches. Per the germline V gene, CDR1 is LGHDT and CDR2 is YNNKEL (reference sequence). The CDR3 is 14 amino acids.

This sequence joins TRBV10-3 and TRBJ2-1; the match to TRBD2 covers 12 bases. Germline-derived CDR1 and CDR2 are ENHRY and SYGVKD. The length of the CDR3 is 16 residues. V was pared by 6 bases and J by 7 bases, with 10 bases of the junction left unmatched. This chain's CDR3 is CAIRAETSGGTNEQFF. In nucleotides, the CDR3 is TGTGCCATCAGGGCGGAAACTAGCGGGGGGACGAATGAGCAGTTCTTC.

The V gene is TRBV5-1, the J gene TRBJ1-6, with TRBD1 identical over 8 bases. CDR1 and CDR2 from the germline V gene are SGHRS and YFSETQ. This CDR3 region has 15 residues. Unmatched junction bases numbered 13, after V lost 4 bases and J lost 13 bases. This chain's CDR3 is CASSPRTGGESPLHF. The CDR3, as DNA: TGCGCCAGCAGCCCCCGTACAGGGGGAGAATCGCCCCTCCACTTT.

The rearrangement joins TRBV6-6 to TRBJ1-5; 7 bases are a match to TRBD1. The CDR3 loop spans 14 amino acids. Germline lookup yields CDR1 MNHNY and CDR2 SVGAGI (reference sequence). Trimming took 7 bases from V and 2 from J; bases not matched to a gene: 5. The CDR3, as DNA: TGTGCCAGCATGAATACAGGGGGCAATCAGCCCCAGCATTTT. This gives the protein CASMNTGGNQPQHF.

With regard to this clone: A read error may produce the germline difference seen at one junction end. V is TRBV7-2 and J is TRBJ1-6, with D maybe TRBD1 (5 bases). Germline values: CDR1 SGHTA, CDR2 FQGNSA. This CDR3 contains 16 residues. This chain's CDR3 is CASNLITGGYNSPLHF. The CDR3 nucleotides read TGTGCCAGCAACTTAATAACGGGGGGCTATAATTCACCCCTCCACTTT.

The rearrangement joins TRBV24-1 to TRBJ2-1, with 11 nucleotides matching TRBD1. Germline assignment: CDR1 KGHDR and CDR2 SFDVKD. With V trimmed by 7 bases and J by 3 bases, 4 bases remained unmatched. CDR3 length: 15 amino acids. The CDR3 region is CATSSGTGGYNEQFF. Here the CDR3 DNA reads TGTGCCACCAGCTCCGGGACAGGGGGCTACAATGAGCAGTTCTTC.

In this sample, this clone turned up once. The rearrangement uses TRBV7-9 and TRBJ2-7, with TRBD1 identical over 7 bases. This CDR3 region has 14 residues. Germline lookup yields CDR1 SEHNR and CDR2 FQNEAQ (reference sequence). Trimming at V came to 8 bases and at J to 1 base, leaving 8 bases not matched to a gene. Here the CDR3 DNA reads TGTGCCAGCGAAAACAGGGGCTGGTCCTACGAGCAGTACTTC. This gives the protein CASENRGWSYEQYF.

V is TRBV19 and J is TRBJ1-3; no firm D call. Trimming removed 8 bases from V and 0 bases from J, with 8 bases in between. CDR3 length equals 13 residues. The germline V gene encodes CDR1 LNHDA and CDR2 SQIVND (reference sequence). The CDR3 reads CASSLNSGNTIYF. The CDR3 DNA reads as TGTGCCAGTTCTTTAAACTCTGGAAACACCATATATTTT.

The rearrangement links TRBV5-6 to TRBJ2-6; 7 bases map to TRBD1. V was pared by 5 bases and J by 2 bases, with 10 bases of the junction left unmatched. This CDR3 is built from 17 residues. The germline V gene has CDR1 SGHDT and CDR2 YYEEEE. The CDR3 protein is CASSRRGGGAGANVLTF. In DNA, the CDR3 is TGTGCCAGCAGTCGCCGAGGGGGCGGCGCTGGGGCCAACGTCCTGACTTTC.

This clone was counted many times. The rearrangement links TRBV9 to TRBJ2-3, with 9 bases fitting TRBD2. The CDR3 totals 16 residues. The ends lost 3 bases at V and 2 bases at J; junction bases unmatched: 7. Germline V gives CDR1 SGDLS, CDR2 YYNGEE. CDR3 in amino acids: CASSGGGGAPTDTQYF. The CDR3 DNA reads TGTGCCAGCAGCGGAGGCGGGGGGGCTCCCACAGATACGCAGTATTTT. Drawing the rest from reference TRBV9 and TRBJ2-3, the complete variable domain is DSGVTQTPKHLITATGQRVTLRCSPRSGDLSVYWYQQSLDQGLQFLIQYYNGEERAKGNILERFSAQQFPDLHSELNLSSLELGDSALYFCASSGGGGAPTDTQYFGPGTRLTVL.

This sequence joins TRBV29-1 and TRBJ1-1, with unresolved D. Trimming took off 6 bases at V and 8 bases at J, with 7 bases between the two ends. The CDR3 runs 9 residues. Germline lookup yields CDR1 SQVTM and CDR2 ANQGSEA. Written as DNA, the CDR3 is TGCAGCGTAGAGCAAGAAGCTTTCTTT. Its protein product is CSVEQEAFF.

This clone occurred once. CDR3 bases: TGTGCCAGCAGTTCGGCGGGGACAGTTAACACTGAAGCTTTCTTT. Amino acid sequence: CASSSAGTVNTEAFF. The V gene is TRBV6-2 or TRBV6-3, the J gene TRBJ1-1; 7 positions match TRBD1. The CDR3 length is 15 residues. Germline V lookup: CDR1 MNHEY, CDR2 SVGEGT. The V segment lost 4 bases and the J segment 2 bases; nucleotides outside the gene matches: 7.

This clone was seen a handful of times. V is TRBV27 and J is TRBJ2-1, with D possibly TRBD1 on 6 matching bases. There are 13 residues in the CDR3. The V gene's germline CDR1 is MNHEY and CDR2 SMNVEV (reference sequence). V dropped 5 bases and J dropped 7 bases, with 12 bases sitting between them. CDR3 in amino acids: CASSSTGRNEQFF. CDR3 nucleotides: TGTGCCAGCAGTAGCACAGGGAGAAATGAGCAGTTCTTC.

The V gene is TRBV12-3 or TRBV12-4, the J gene TRBJ1-2; D is undetermined. The CDR3 length is 13 residues. Trimming removed 4 bases at V and 6 bases at J, with 12 bases between. CDR3 residues: CASSWGTRDGYTF. CDR3 DNA sequence: TGTGCCAGCAGTTGGGGTACGCGGGATGGCTACACCTTC.

This clone was recorded a few times. This chain links TRBV7-2 with TRBJ2-5; TRBD2 matches at 9 bases. The CDR3 covers 14 residues. J gave up 5 bases and V 5 bases, and 6 bases lay outside the gene matches. Looked up from germline, CDR1 is SGHTA and CDR2 is FQGNSA. CDR3 nucleotide sequence: TGTGCCAGCAGCGTGAGCGGGAGGCAGGAGACCCAGTACTTC. This sequence encodes CASSVSGRQETQYF. Full variable domain (rest looked up from reference TRBV7-2 and TRBJ2-5): GAGVSQSPSNKVTEKGKDVELRCDPISGHTALYWYRQSLGQGLEFLIYFQGNSAPDKSGLPSDRFSAERTGGSVSTLTIQRTQQEDSAVYLCASSVSGRQETQYFGPGTRLLVL.

This chain uses TRBV5-1 with TRBJ2-7, with 8 bases identical to TRBD1. The J segment lost 6 bases and the V segment lost 1 base, leaving 9 bases of the junction unmatched. The CDR3 consists of 15 residues. Germline CDR1 SGHRS, CDR2 YFSETQ. Here the CDR3 DNA reads TGCGCCAGCAGCTTGTTTGGACAGGGAACGGGCGAGCAGTACTTC. Its translation: CASSLFGQGTGEQYF.